The next 16 T cell receptor beta chains were all read from a single sample in a study of T cell responses to AZD1222 COVID-19 vaccine. Profiling relied on immunoSEQ multiplex PCR, and the TCRdb table lists in-frame clones only, not all of them. The sample has approximately 190,000 clones; about nine tenths are singletons. The sequencing here drew on peripheral blood, taken on day 0 of AZD1222 vaccination. The receptor set was obtained from an adult in good health.

The chain has TRBV10-2 and TRBJ1-6, with D perhaps TRBD1 (6 bases). Germline CDR1 is WSHSY and CDR2 is SAAADI. The CDR3 is 13 residues long. Trimming pared 8 bases from V and 8 bases from J, leaving 13 bases between. CDR3 DNA sequence: TGCGCCAGCCGCGGGGACACCTATTCACCCCTCCACTTT. Protein: CASRGDTYSPLHF.

J is TRBJ1-1 and V is TRBV7-9, with D tentatively TRBD1 (5 bases). CDR1 and CDR2 from the germline V gene are SEHNR and FQNEAQ (reference sequence). The CDR3 runs 16 residues. The ends were cut back, 6 bases at V and 0 bases at J, with 17 bases in the middle. Here the CDR3 reads CASRSGGTDMNTEAFF. CDR3 nucleotide sequence: TGTGCCAGCAGGTCTGGGGGGACCGACATGAACACTGAAGCTTTCTTT.

The table lists this clone with a count of one. The V gene is TRBV9, the J gene TRBJ2-1, with D perhaps TRBD2 (6 bases). The CDR3 has 20 amino acids. The ends were cut back, 0 bases at V and 0 bases at J, with 22 bases in the middle. Germline V CDR1 and CDR2: SGDLS, YYNGEE. The CDR3 sequence: CASSVAGTPPIVSSYNEQFF. Here the CDR3 DNA reads TGTGCCAGCAGCGTAGCCGGGACTCCGCCAATTGTGAGCTCCTACAATGAGCAGTTCTTC. The entire variable domain, with the rest obtained from reference TRBV9 and TRBJ2-1, is as follows: DSGVTQTPKHLITATGQRVTLRCSPRSGDLSVYWYQQSLDQGLQFLIQYYNGEERAKGNILERFSAQQFPDLHSELNLSSLELGDSALYFCASSVAGTPPIVSSYNEQFFGPGTRLTVL.

This chain joins TRBV7-8 and TRBJ1-5, with 11 nucleotides matching TRBD1. There are 20 residues in the CDR3. Germline V gene data show CDR1 as SGHVS and CDR2 as FQNEAQ. The junction had 11 bases not matched to a gene; V was cut back by 1 base and J by 0 bases. CDR3 protein: CASSLGRHGTGGYSNQPQHF. The DNA for the CDR3 is TGTGCCAGCAGCTTAGGAAGACACGGGACAGGGGGTTATAGCAATCAGCCCCAGCATTTT.

The chain has TRBV19 and TRBJ2-7, with 7 bases lining up with TRBD1. Germline values: CDR1 LNHDA, CDR2 SQIVND (reference sequence). V trimming: 5 bases; J trimming: 2 bases; junction bases outside the gene matches: 15. The CDR3 spans 17 residues. The CDR3 nucleotides read TGTGCCAGTAGTGCAACACACACAGGGGAGATCCCCTACGAGCAGTACTTC. This translates into CASSATHTGEIPYEQYF.

The chain joins TRBV19 to TRBJ1-2, with D perhaps TRBD1 (6 bases). Germline loops: CDR1 LNHDA, CDR2 SQIVND (reference sequence). V was pared by 0 bases and J by 5 bases, with 13 bases between. The CDR3 is 15 amino acids. In DNA form, the CDR3 reads TGTGCCAGTAGTATAGAGAGTGGACAGAATTATGGCTACACCTTC. This encodes CASSIESGQNYGYTF.

The rearrangement links TRBV7-9 to TRBJ2-5; 10 bases are shared with TRBD2. The V gene end was trimmed by 4 bases and the J gene end by 5 bases; junction bases not matched to a gene: 10. The CDR3 has 16 amino acids. The germline CDR1 and CDR2 sequences are SEHNR and FQNEAQ (reference sequence). The CDR3 DNA is TGTGCCAGCAGCTCCGCCGTAGCGGGGGGTTGGGAGACCCAGTACTTC. This codes for CASSSAVAGGWETQYF.

The V call is TRBV4-1, the J call TRBJ2-5; no reliable D call. The CDR3 totals 14 residues. The ends were cut back, 0 bases at V and 5 bases at J, with 10 bases in the middle. Looked up from germline, CDR1 is MGHRA and CDR2 is YSYEKL. The CDR3 spells CASSQDFGWETQYF. CDR3 sequence (DNA): TGCGCCAGCAGCCAAGATTTCGGCTGGGAGACCCAGTACTTC.

This clone was observed a few times. The CDR3 DNA reads TGCGCCAGCAGCTTTCAGGTGACAGGGGACTTCTACAATGAGCAGTTCTTC. This translates into CASSFQVTGDFYNEQFF. The chain uses TRBV5-1 and TRBJ2-1; 8 nucleotides match TRBD1. The V and J ends lost 2 bases and 3 bases, in that order; junction bases with no gene match: 10. There are 17 residues in the CDR3. From germline, CDR1 is SGHRS and CDR2 YFSETQ.

There are a few counts of this clone. The chain couples TRBV7-9 to TRBJ1-2; a weak D match, TRBD1 (5 bases). V was clipped by 5 bases and J by 10 bases, with 17 bases between them. Germline V gives CDR1 SEHNR, CDR2 FQNEAQ (reference sequence). The CDR3 sequence is 13 residues long. The CDR3 nucleotides are TGTGCCAGCAGCCCCGGGGCAGGGTCAAACTACACCTTC. It is translated as CASSPGAGSNYTF.

The rearrangement links TRBV15 to TRBJ1-1; D call uncertain. The length of the CDR3 is 11 residues. CDR1 is LNHNV, CDR2 YYDKDF, per germline (reference sequence). Written as DNA, the CDR3 is TGTGCGTCGAGGCAGAACACTGAAGCTTTCTTT. Protein sequence: CASRQNTEAFF.

The CDR3 loop is CASSQLGRAKDEQYF. The CDR3 bases are TGTGCCAGCAGTCAGCTCGGGAGGGCCAAGGACGAGCAGTACTTC. The J gene is TRBJ2-7, the V gene TRBV6-2 or TRBV6-3; 8 bases map to TRBD2. The CDR3 sequence is 15 residues long. With V trimmed by 5 bases and J by 5 bases, 11 bases remained unmatched. The germline V gene has CDR1 MNHEY and CDR2 SVGEGT.

The chain joins TRBV10-1 to TRBJ1-1; D uncertain. The V gene's germline CDR1 is WNHNN and CDR2 SYGVQD (reference sequence). This CDR3 is 13 amino acids long. V lost 3 bases and J 0 bases, leaving 5 bases between the germline ends. The CDR3 loop reads CASSETLNTEAFF. In DNA, the CDR3 is TGCGCCAGCAGTGAAACCTTGAACACTGAAGCTTTCTTT.

The chain carries TRBV27 and TRBJ1-1; no definite D call. The CDR3 totals 15 residues. Germline loops: CDR1 MNHEY, CDR2 SMNVEV (reference sequence). V lost 6 bases and J 1 base, leaving 15 bases between the germline ends. In DNA, the CDR3 is TGTGCCAGCAGCCGCGCGGTGACGGGGAACACTGAAGCTTTCTTT. This codes for CASSRAVTGNTEAFF.

The chain employs TRBV7-3 and TRBJ2-1, with D possibly matching TRBD2 (5 bases). The CDR3 runs 21 residues. Germline-derived CDR1 and CDR2 are SGHTA and FQGTGA. Trimming pared 3 bases from V and 3 bases from J, leaving 30 bases between. The chain's CDR3 is CASSFHPDWIICERYYNEQFF. CDR3 DNA sequence: TGTGCCAGCAGCTTCCATCCGGACTGGATAATCTGCGAAAGATACTACAATGAGCAGTTCTTC.

Regarding this clone: At one of its ends the junction is not consistent with the germline gene, which may arise from a read error. V gene TRBV7-7 combines with J gene TRBJ2-7; a weak D match, TRBD1 (6 bases). The CDR3 has 13 residues. The germline CDR1 and CDR2 sequences are SSHAT and FNYEAQ (reference sequence). CDR3 amino acids: CASSAGRGREQYF. The CDR3 DNA reads TGTGCTAGCAGCGCAGGCAGGGGTCGCGAGCAGTACTTC.